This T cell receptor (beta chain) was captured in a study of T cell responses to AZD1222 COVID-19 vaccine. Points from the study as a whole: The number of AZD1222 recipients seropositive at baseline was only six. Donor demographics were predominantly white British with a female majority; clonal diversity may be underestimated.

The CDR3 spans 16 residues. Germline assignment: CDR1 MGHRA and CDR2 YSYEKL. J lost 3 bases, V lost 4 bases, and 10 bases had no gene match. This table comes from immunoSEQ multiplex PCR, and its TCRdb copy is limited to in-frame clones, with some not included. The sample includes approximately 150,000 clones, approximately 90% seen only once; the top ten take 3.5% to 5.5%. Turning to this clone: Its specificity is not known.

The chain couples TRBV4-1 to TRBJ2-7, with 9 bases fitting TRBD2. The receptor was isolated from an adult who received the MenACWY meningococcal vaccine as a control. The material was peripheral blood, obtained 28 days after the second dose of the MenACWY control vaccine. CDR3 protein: CASSLKREALFYEQYF. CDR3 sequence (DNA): TGCGCCAGCAGCCTCAAGCGGGAGGCACTTTTCTACGAGCAGTACTTC.